This T cell receptor (beta chain) was found in a study of blood T cell repertoires in COVID-19. For the study at large: The analysed material was cDNA or gDNA that came from T cells, B-cell-depleted T cells, or PBMCs.

Authors' methods: Quantification of nucleated cells was approximated via reference gene primer amplification. Libraries were prepared by immunoSEQ multiplex PCR; TCRdb keeps only in-frame clonotypes and omits some of them. The DNA was the basis for D and trimming; V, J and clone size are from that table. The sample has some 250,000 clones, roughly nine tenths seen once. The germline CDR1 and CDR2 sequences are SGHAT and FQDESV (reference sequence). This CDR3 is built from 14 residues. With 4 bases removed from V and 5 bases from J, the gap between germline ends came to 14 bases. Patients in Seattle were enrolled during active infection, then followed longitudinally.

The receptor's source is a woman in her 30s with COVID-19, enrolled during active disease. This rearrangement joins TRBV11-1 to TRBJ1-1, with D perhaps TRBD1 (6 bases). The sample comprised peripheral blood. CDR3 sequence (DNA): TGTGCCAGCAGCTGGGGGCGCGGAACGACTGAAGCTTTCTTT. Encoded protein: CASSWGRGTTEAFF.